The subject of this entry is one TCR beta chain. Its recognized antigen is unknown. Nothing much larger sits one base from this clone, and base qualities are not available. Ficoll-Paque density gradient centrifugation was used to isolate PBMCs. From cysteine to phenylalanine, the CDR3 is 13 amino acids long. Of all the DNA, just the CDR3 is kept, 39 bases in frame from base 1. Based on the germline V gene, the CDR1 and CDR2 sequences are MNHEY and SVGEGT. V is shortened by 10 bases, J by 2 bases, and the region joining them spans 15 bases. These data belong to a study of T-cell memory formation after mild COVID-19 (TCRdb year 2021). About the full investigation: TCR sequence clusters from the two donors were found to be largely donor specific. In a couple of donors, T-cell clones that expanded and contracted after mild COVID-19 were tracked by sequencing TCRalpha and TCRbeta repertoires over time. The cohort comprised two young, previously healthy adult volunteers, one female and one male.

The sequencer was an Illumina NovaSeq 6000. cDNA libraries for TCRalpha and TCRbeta were prepared by 5'RACE using constant-segment primers, with sample barcodes and unique molecular identifiers added. RNA was extracted from every sample with Trizol reagent. Library amplification was performed in two PCR steps, and a second sample barcode and Illumina TruSeq adapters were introduced in the second step. The libraries were sequenced on an Illumina NovaSeq using 2 x 150 bp paired-end reads. The authors' analysis ran thus. The reads were demultiplexed and collapsed into UMI-guided consensus sequences using migec v1.2.7. Using mixcr v2.1.11, the UMI consensuses were aligned to TRA and TRB V and J templates and assembled into clonotypes. Expanded or contracted clonotypes were those called significant by both edgeR and NoisET, with noise models trained on biological replicates. For edgeR calls, the cutoffs were a false discovery rate-adjusted p below 0.01 and a log2 fold-change threshold of 1. As an exploratory analysis of dynamics, max-normalized trajectories of the 1000 most abundant clonotypes were examined by PCA with hierarchical clustering. Each responding clone was given a CD4 or CD8 phenotype based on the CD4+ and CD8+ repertoires, which had been sequenced separately. TCRdb ran its own pipeline on the public reads, namely fastp trimming at Q25 and MiXCR clone calling, and kept in-frame beta chains. Rows are combined by CDR3 protein, so each entry shows the most common genes and DNA. These V and J calls derive from TCRdb rather than the authors' analysis. The sample yields 300,000 to 400,000 distinct CDR3 sequences; roughly 13% were counted once. Of the sample, 20% to 25% is held by the ten largest clones.

On the study overall, not on this receptor specifically: Whether the second-wave clones peaking on day 37 were SARS-CoV-2 specific was not confirmed. Some responding clones were found in pre-infection memory, which suggests that pre-existing cross-reactive memory T cells took part in the SARS-CoV-2 response. Contracting CD4+ clones were located mainly in the CM and EM memory subsets, whereas CD8+ clones were found to be enriched in EMRA. Only a couple of mild cases were covered by the study, and larger cohorts that include severe cases with pre-infection samples were considered necessary. Balanced CD4/CD8 phenotypes were observed for clones contracting from day 15 to 85, whereas a bias towards CD4+ was observed for a second wave of clones expanding from day 15 to 37.

The TCR originated in a man aged 18 to 30 who had mild COVID-19 (a few samples of this study predate the infection). The sample titles of this study are shuffled in the database, so cell type and time point are left out; the donor was told from shared clones. Sequenced: PBMCs or a T cell subset sorted from them (not recorded which). Recombination connected TRBV6-2 or TRBV6-3 to TRBJ2-7, with a tentative D gene TRBD2 over 5 matching bases. The DNA sequence is as follows: TGTGCCACCACTAGAGACTTTGCCTACGAGCAGTACTTC. Its translation reads: CATTRDFAYEQYF.